The rows below give T cell receptor beta chains drawn from one sample of a study of cytomegalovirus exposure and HLA in healthy donors. TCRdb keeps only in-frame clones here, not all; method: immunoSEQ multiplex PCR. The sample has approximately 51,000 clones; 81% are singletons. Sequencing was carried out using PBMCs. The source is a boy aged 5-17 years in good health and CMV-seropositive. CDR3s leave out the opening cysteine and the closing phenylalanine or tryptophan. Fields, in order: J gene, CDR3 length, V gene, CDR3 protein.

TRBJ1-2	13	TRBV7-6	ASSHREDSVYGYT
TRBJ1-6	12	TRBV4-2	ASSQETGVAPLH
TRBJ2-3	13	TRBV6-1	ASRGMGQGDDTQY
TRBJ1-2	11	TRBV2	ASSERTGDGYT
TRBJ1-1	11	TRBV9	ASSVGGSTEAF
TRBJ2-4	12	TRBV4-1	ASSGSSVGTTQY
TRBJ1-2	9	TRBV20-1	SAHGISGYT
TRBJ2-1	13	TRBV6-4	ASSNSGGDYNEQF
TRBJ2-7	13	TRBV5-8	ASSLDRGQPYEQY
TRBJ1-6	18	TRBV5-4	ASSAGPGGARRGRNSPLH
TRBJ2-6	13	TRBV6-1	ASSEDGSGANVLT
TRBJ2-5	13	TRBV11-1	ASSQRAREEETQY
TRBJ1-2	13	TRBV6-5	ASSSSGHKNYGYT
TRBJ1-2	11	TRBV27	ASSWAANYGYT
TRBJ2-7	14	TRBV27	ASSLASTGTADEQY
TRBJ2-7	12	TRBV10-3	AISDHTGAYEQY
TRBJ2-1	14	TRBV21-1	ASSKASGDYNNEQF
TRBJ1-1	15	TRBV7-6	ASSIPQGATWDTEAF
TRBJ1-2	12	TRBV9	ASSPENIQGTLT
TRBJ1-2	12	TRBV6-1	ASTERTTLYGYT
TRBJ1-1	11	TRBV18	ASSPMGGGEAF
TRBJ1-6	15	TRBV4-2	ASSQDGDRMMNSPLH
TRBJ2-7	12	TRBV28	ASSLSQGWYEQY
TRBJ2-7	11	TRBV5-5	ASSSLGGDEQY
TRBJ2-1	14	TRBV14	ASSQETSGPDNEQF
TRBJ2-7	13	TRBV5-1	ASSLAPGPSYEQY
TRBJ1-3	14	TRBV18	ASSPGGQGTGNTIY